The rows below give T cell receptor beta chains drawn from one sample of a study of tumor and adjacent non-tumor tissue in lung cancer. MiXCR, run by TCRdb on the multiplex PCR reads, gives a single entry per CDR3 protein. The table has some 78,000 distinct CDR3 sequences, roughly 76% seen once. The sequenced sample was lung tumor tissue. Receptors originate from a woman between 45 and 65 years old with non-small cell lung cancer. Both conserved end residues are part of each CDR3. Fields, in order: D gene, clone size, V gene, J gene, CDR3 DNA, CDR3 protein. The D gene is left open where the match is weak. Size is stated for part of the rows, as once, few or many counts, or as a class when the clone is expanded.

d_gene: .; abundance: medium-sized; v_gene: TRBV6-2/TRBV6-3; j_gene: TRBJ2-1; CDR3nt: TGTGCCAGCAGTTACTTGACAGGCTATCCCCGTTACAATGAGCAGTTCTTC; CDR3aa: CASSYLTGYPRYNEQFF
d_gene: .; abundance: .; v_gene: TRBV10-3; j_gene: TRBJ2-6; CDR3nt: TGTGCCATCAGCAGGATAGGTTTATCTGGGGCCAACGTCCTGACTTTC; CDR3aa: CAISRIGLSGANVLTF
d_gene: .; abundance: .; v_gene: TRBV7-3; j_gene: TRBJ2-5; CDR3nt: TGTGCCAGCAGCCTACTAGGAGGAGAGACCCAGTACTTC; CDR3aa: CASSLLGGETQYF
d_gene: .; abundance: .; v_gene: TRBV4-1; j_gene: TRBJ2-3; CDR3nt: TGCGCCAGCAGCCAAGAGGGAGTAGGCTCTCACGATACGCACTATTTT; CDR3aa: CASSQEGVGSHDTHYF
d_gene: .; abundance: .; v_gene: TRBV5-6; j_gene: TRBJ1-4; CDR3nt: TGTGTCAGCAGCCTGGGGGGAAGCAGCGAAAAACCGTTTTTT; CDR3aa: CVSSLGGSSEKPFF
d_gene: .; abundance: .; v_gene: TRBV20-1; j_gene: TRBJ2-1; CDR3nt: TGCAGTGCTAAATTTCACAATGAGCAGTTCTTC; CDR3aa: CSAKFHNEQFF
d_gene: TRBD2; abundance: once; v_gene: TRBV6-6; j_gene: TRBJ2-2; CDR3nt: TGTGCCAGCAGTATGGACGGGGGGAACACTGGGGAGCTGTTTTTT; CDR3aa: CASSMDGGNTGELFF
d_gene: .; abundance: .; v_gene: TRBV28; j_gene: TRBJ2-1; CDR3nt: TGTGCCAGCAACCAGGAAGGGGGGCACATCGATGTGCAGTTCTTC; CDR3aa: CASNQEGGHIDVQFF
d_gene: .; abundance: .; v_gene: TRBV29-1; j_gene: TRBJ2-3; CDR3nt: TGCAGCGTGAGGAGAGGGCTTCTCACAGATACGCAGTATTTC; CDR3aa: CSVRRGLLTDTQYF
d_gene: .; abundance: many; v_gene: TRBV29-1; j_gene: TRBJ1-1; CDR3nt: TGCAGCGTTGGCGAGGACACTGAAGCTTTCTTT; CDR3aa: CSVGEDTEAFF
d_gene: .; abundance: .; v_gene: TRBV7-9; j_gene: TRBJ2-3; CDR3nt: TGTACCAGCAGCTTAGGCAGCACTGATACGCAGTTTTTT; CDR3aa: CTSSLGSTDTQFF
d_gene: TRBD1; abundance: .; v_gene: TRBV11-3; j_gene: TRBJ2-7; CDR3nt: TGTGCCAGCAGCTTAGTGTGGACAGGACACGACTCCTACAAGCAGTACTTC; CDR3aa: CASSLVWTGHDSYKQYF
d_gene: TRBD1; abundance: .; v_gene: TRBV6-2/TRBV6-3; j_gene: TRBJ2-2; CDR3nt: TGTGGCAGCAGACAACCGGGACAGGGGGCGTCCGGGGAATTGTTTTTT; CDR3aa: CGSRQPGQGASGELFF
d_gene: .; abundance: once; v_gene: TRBV20-1; j_gene: TRBJ2-7; CDR3nt: TGCAGTGCTAGAAATATGCAGGCCATTTCCTACGAGCAGTACTTC; CDR3aa: CSARNMQAISYEQYF
d_gene: TRBD2; abundance: .; v_gene: TRBV4-2; j_gene: TRBJ2-3; CDR3nt: TGTGCCAGCAGCCAAGATGCGATTATTAGCGGGAGGGCCAACGCAGATACGCAGTATTTT; CDR3aa: CASSQDAIISGRANADTQYF
d_gene: .; abundance: .; v_gene: TRBV20-1; j_gene: TRBJ2-7; CDR3nt: TGCAGTGCCAGCAAGGAGGGATTGGGATATGAGCAGTACTTC; CDR3aa: CSASKEGLGYEQYF
d_gene: .; abundance: .; v_gene: TRBV20-1; j_gene: TRBJ2-7; CDR3nt: TGCAGTGCTAGATATCCACGGACGAGACTCGAGCAGTACTTC; CDR3aa: CSARYPRTRLEQYF
d_gene: .; abundance: .; v_gene: TRBV20-1; j_gene: TRBJ2-7; CDR3nt: TGCAGTGCCACCCTAGCGAGAAGCTCCTACAAGCAGCACTTC; CDR3aa: CSATLARSSYKQHF
d_gene: .; abundance: .; v_gene: TRBV6-2/TRBV6-3; j_gene: TRBJ2-2; CDR3nt: TGTGCCAGCAGTTACGGGGCTAGTAAAGCGGCGAACACCGGGGAGATGTTTTTT; CDR3aa: CASSYGASKAANTGEMFF
d_gene: .; abundance: .; v_gene: TRBV12-3/TRBV12-4; j_gene: TRBJ2-3; CDR3nt: TGTGCCAGCAGCCCAATGCAGGGGTTCACAGGTACGCAGTATTTT; CDR3aa: CASSPMQGFTGTQYF
d_gene: .; abundance: .; v_gene: TRBV6-1; j_gene: TRBJ2-3; CDR3nt: TGTGCCAGCAGAAGGAACCGGAACAGCACAGATACGCACTATTTT; CDR3aa: CASRRNRNSTDTHYF
d_gene: .; abundance: .; v_gene: TRBV11-2; j_gene: TRBJ2-2; CDR3nt: TGTGCCAGCAACAAAAACCGGGACATCGGGGAACTGTTTTTT; CDR3aa: CASNKNRDIGELFF
d_gene: .; abundance: many; v_gene: TRBV29-1; j_gene: TRBJ1-6; CDR3nt: TGCAGCGTTGTGGACAGTGATAATTCACCCCTCCACTTT; CDR3aa: CSVVDSDNSPLHF
d_gene: TRBD1; abundance: .; v_gene: TRBV20-1; j_gene: TRBJ2-2; CDR3nt: TGCAGTGCTAGAGGGATAAGACAGGGGGTCGCCGGGGACCTGTTTTTT; CDR3aa: CSARGIRQGVAGDLFF
d_gene: TRBD2; abundance: .; v_gene: TRBV4-2; j_gene: TRBJ2-3; CDR3nt: TGTGTCAGCAGCCGAGGACTAGCGGGAAGTACAGATACGCAATATTTT; CDR3aa: CVSSRGLAGSTDTQYF
d_gene: TRBD2; abundance: .; v_gene: TRBV20-1; j_gene: TRBJ2-7; CDR3nt: TGCAGTACTCGGACTAGTGGAATAACCTACGAGCAGTACTTC; CDR3aa: CSTRTSGITYEQYF
d_gene: TRBD2; abundance: .; v_gene: TRBV6-2/TRBV6-3; j_gene: TRBJ2-1; CDR3nt: TGTGCCAGCACTTTTAGCGGGAGACTCACCTACAATGAGCAGTTCTTC; CDR3aa: CASTFSGRLTYNEQFF
d_gene: .; abundance: .; v_gene: TRBV20-1; j_gene: TRBJ1-5; CDR3nt: TGCAGTGCTATTCCTGTGGGCAATCAGCCCCAGCACTTT; CDR3aa: CSAIPVGNQPQHF
d_gene: .; abundance: .; v_gene: TRBV20-1; j_gene: TRBJ2-5; CDR3nt: TGCAGAGCTAGATTGGGGCAAGAGACCCATTACTTC; CDR3aa: CRARLGQETHYF
d_gene: TRBD1; abundance: .; v_gene: TRBV12-3/TRBV12-4; j_gene: TRBJ1-1; CDR3nt: TGTGCCAGCAGTTCCCTTCAGGGGGTAGCTTTCTTC; CDR3aa: CASSSLQGVAFF
d_gene: .; abundance: .; v_gene: TRBV6-1; j_gene: TRBJ1-1; CDR3nt: TGTGCCAGGATTTTGGATAGGGGAAGGACTGAAGCTTTCTTC; CDR3aa: CARILDRGRTEAFF
d_gene: .; abundance: .; v_gene: TRBV6-6; j_gene: TRBJ2-7; CDR3nt: TGTGCCGGCAGGTCGGTACTAGCATACTACGAGCAGTACTTC; CDR3aa: CAGRSVLAYYEQYF
d_gene: .; abundance: .; v_gene: TRBV6-1; j_gene: TRBJ2-1; CDR3nt: TGTGCCAGCGCCGAGACTCAATACAATGAGCAGTTCTTC; CDR3aa: CASAETQYNEQFF
d_gene: .; abundance: .; v_gene: TRBV4-1; j_gene: TRBJ2-3; CDR3nt: TGCGCCAGCAGCCAAGTGCTTTTGACTAGATGGGGCACAGATACGCAGTTTTTT; CDR3aa: CASSQVLLTRWGTDTQFF
d_gene: TRBD1; abundance: many; v_gene: TRBV6-2/TRBV6-3; j_gene: TRBJ2-2; CDR3nt: TGTGCCAGCAGGAGAGGACAGGGGGCGATCGGGGAGCTGTTTTTT; CDR3aa: CASRRGQGAIGELFF
d_gene: .; abundance: .; v_gene: TRBV20-1; j_gene: TRBJ2-1; CDR3nt: TGCAGTGTTAGAGGCAGGATCCACAATGAGCAGTTCTTC; CDR3aa: CSVRGRIHNEQFF
d_gene: .; abundance: .; v_gene: TRBV28; j_gene: TRBJ1-2; CDR3nt: TGTGCCAGCAGTTCATACTCCGGGACCCTCTATGGCTACACCTTC; CDR3aa: CASSSYSGTLYGYTF
d_gene: .; abundance: .; v_gene: TRBV12-1; j_gene: TRBJ2-2; CDR3nt: TGTGCCAGAACCTACAGATATCCGATCGGGGAGCTGTTTTTT; CDR3aa: CARTYRYPIGELFF
d_gene: TRBD1; abundance: .; v_gene: TRBV6-2/TRBV6-3; j_gene: TRBJ2-6; CDR3nt: TGTGCCGGCAGTCCCAGGGGGCCTGGGGCCAACGTCCTGACTTTC; CDR3aa: CAGSPRGPGANVLTF
d_gene: .; abundance: .; v_gene: TRBV11-2; j_gene: TRBJ1-5; CDR3nt: TGTGCCAGCAGCCTAGCACCTGATCAGCCCCAGCATTTT; CDR3aa: CASSLAPDQPQHF
d_gene: .; abundance: .; v_gene: TRBV4-1; j_gene: TRBJ2-3; CDR3nt: TGCGCCAGCTGCCAATACCCGACAAGCAATCAGCCCCAGTATTTT; CDR3aa: CASCQYPTSNQPQYF
d_gene: TRBD2; abundance: .; v_gene: TRBV20-1; j_gene: TRBJ2-1; CDR3nt: TGTAGTGCTCGATCTCCTGGCGGGAGGTACTATGTGCAGTTCTTC; CDR3aa: CSARSPGGRYYVQFF
d_gene: .; abundance: .; v_gene: TRBV6-2/TRBV6-3; j_gene: TRBJ2-7; CDR3nt: TGTGCCAGCAGCACTAGCCGGATGTCCTACGAGCAGTACTTC; CDR3aa: CASSTSRMSYEQYF
d_gene: .; abundance: few; v_gene: TRBV5-1; j_gene: TRBJ2-1; CDR3nt: TGCGCCAGCAGCTTGATGGGACCCTCGCACGATGAGCAGTTCTTC; CDR3aa: CASSLMGPSHDEQFF